Listed below are T cell receptor beta chains from one sample, sequenced in a study of PD-1 blockade in classical Hodgkin lymphoma. The protocol was immunoSEQ multiplex PCR, while the TCRdb copy is restricted to in-frame clones and leaves out a portion. The repertoire holds tens of thousands of clones, around 89% seen once, with 14% in the top ten. Sample: peripheral blood mononuclear cells (PBMCs), taken before the fourth cycle of nivolumab. These receptor sequences come from a human donor with classical Hodgkin lymphoma. Both conserved end residues are part of each CDR3. Fields, in order: J gene, V gene, D gene, clone size, CDR3 protein, CDR3 DNA. D genes are given only for firm matches. Rows give clone size only sometimes, using once, few, many, or a class for an expanded clone.

TRBJ2-1 | TRBV10-3 | NA | NA | CAISESGHNEQFF | TGTGCCATCAGTGAGTCGGGTCACAATGAGCAGTTCTTC
TRBJ2-3 | TRBV2 | TRBD2 | NA | CATLGLAYTQYF | TGTGCCACCTTGGGACTAGCGTATACGCAGTATTTT
TRBJ1-2 | TRBV13 | NA | NA | CASSLTPPYGYTF | TGTGCCAGCAGCCTGACACCCCCCTATGGCTACACCTTC
TRBJ2-1 | TRBV28 | TRBD2 | NA | CASSPRDYSYNEQFF | TGTGCCAGCAGTCCCCGGGACTACTCCTACAATGAGCAGTTCTTC
TRBJ2-7 | TRBV15 | NA | NA | CATSRDPGTTYEQYF | TGTGCCACCAGCAGAGACCCCGGGACAACCTACGAGCAGTACTTC
TRBJ2-3 | TRBV7-9 | TRBD2 | NA | CASSFGIAGGGDTQYF | TGTGCCAGCAGCTTCGGGATCGCGGGAGGAGGAGATACGCAGTATTTT
TRBJ2-2 | TRBV5-3 | NA | few | CARSFGLLNTGELFF | TGTGCCAGAAGCTTCGGACTACTGAACACCGGGGAGCTGTTTTTT
TRBJ2-7 | TRBV6-1 | TRBD1 | medium-sized | CASSVTGGSSYEQYF | TGTGCCAGCAGTGTCACAGGGGGAAGCTCCTACGAGCAGTACTTC
TRBJ1-1 | TRBV7-9 | NA | NA | CASSPGGQQNTEAFF | TGTGCCAGCAGCCCCGGAGGACAACAGAACACTGAAGCTTTCTTT
TRBJ2-1 | TRBV6-4 | TRBD2 | once | CASSDESGGSYNEQFF | TGTGCCAGCAGTGACGAATCCGGCGGGAGCTACAATGAGCAGTTCTTC